The subject of this entry is one T cell receptor (beta chain). This sample stems from a study of blood T cell repertoires in COVID-19. The CDR3 is made up of 14 amino acids. Per the germline V gene, CDR1 is SNHLY and CDR2 is FYNNEI. The V end was cut by 7 bases, the J end by 3 bases, with 13 bases between. The authors' processing: Reference gene primer amplification gave nucleated cell count estimates. Sequencing used immunoSEQ multiplex PCR; TCRdb keeps in-frame clones, though not all of them. V, J and clone size reflect that table, while D and trimming were determined from the DNA. The sample has around 120,000 clones, 85% to 90% seen once.

The sequenced material came from peripheral blood. The rearrangement joins TRBV2 to TRBJ1-5, with D possibly being TRBD1 (5 bases). This TCR was sampled from a woman between 65 and 79 years old with acute or convalescent COVID-19. The CDR3: CASNLGRDNQPQHF. The CDR3, as DNA: TGTGCCAGCAATCTGGGCAGGGACAATCAGCCCCAGCATTTT.